These T cell receptor beta chains were read from a single sample in a study of T cell responses to AZD1222 COVID-19 vaccine. Method: immunoSEQ multiplex PCR; TCRdb's copy keeps in-frame clones and lacks some. The profile shows under 150,000 clones, 85% to 95% of them singletons. The material was peripheral blood, obtained on day 0 of AZD1222 vaccination. These receptor sequences come from an adult in good health. Both conserved end residues are part of each CDR3. The order of the fields is clone size, J gene, D gene, CDR3 length, V gene, CDR3 DNA, CDR3 protein. The D gene is left open where the match is weak. Clone size is given for some rows only: seen once, a few or many times, or a class if the clone is expanded.

size: -
J: TRBJ2-7
D: -
length: 15
V: TRBV29-1
DNA: TGCAGCGTTGAAGAAGGTACTAGTGAAGCCTACGAGCAGTACTTC
CDR3: CSVEEGTSEAYEQYF

size: -
J: TRBJ1-1
D: -
length: 15
V: TRBV6-6
DNA: TGTGCCAGCAGTTACATGGGGGGGGTGAACACTGAAGCTTTCTTT
CDR3: CASSYMGGVNTEAFF

size: once
J: TRBJ2-1
D: TRBD2
length: 17
V: TRBV6-2/TRBV6-3
DNA: TGTGCCAGCAGTTATTCCGCTGCGACTAGCGGGAACAATGAGCAGTTCTTC
CDR3: CASSYSAATSGNNEQFF

size: -
J: TRBJ1-1
D: -
length: 13
V: TRBV11-2
DNA: TGTGCCAGCAGCTTAGGGCAGGGCCCTGAAGCTTTCTTT
CDR3: CASSLGQGPEAFF

size: -
J: TRBJ2-7
D: TRBD1
length: 17
V: TRBV4-1
DNA: TGCGCCAGCAGCCAAGATAAGGGGACAGGGGAGGTTTACGAGCAGTACTTC
CDR3: CASSQDKGTGEVYEQYF

size: -
J: TRBJ2-1
D: -
length: 13
V: TRBV7-9
DNA: TGTGCCAGCAGCTTAGTACGGAGTTATGAGCAGTTCTTC
CDR3: CASSLVRSYEQFF

size: -
J: TRBJ2-7
D: -
length: 13
V: TRBV18
DNA: TGTGCCACCTCCCTCATTCCGGACAACGAGCAGTACTTC
CDR3: CATSLIPDNEQYF

size: -
J: TRBJ1-1
D: -
length: 14
V: TRBV5-4
DNA: TGTGCCAGCAGCTTGGCTGGGACCGGGGCTGAAGCTTTCTTT
CDR3: CASSLAGTGAEAFF

size: -
J: TRBJ2-7
D: -
length: 13
V: TRBV2
DNA: TGTGCCAGTCAAGGAAGATTTTCCTACGAGCAGTACTTC
CDR3: CASQGRFSYEQYF

size: -
J: TRBJ1-1
D: -
length: 15
V: TRBV5-5
DNA: TGTGCCAGCAGCTATTTACAGGGAGTTGGGACTGAAGCTTTCTTT
CDR3: CASSYLQGVGTEAFF

size: -
J: TRBJ2-1
D: -
length: 11
V: TRBV2
DNA: TGTGCCACCCCGCTAGGGAATGAGCAGTTCTTC
CDR3: CATPLGNEQFF

size: -
J: TRBJ1-6
D: -
length: 16
V: TRBV27
DNA: TGTGCCAGCAGTTTCCTAACCGGGACTCCCAATTCACCCCTCCACTTT
CDR3: CASSFLTGTPNSPLHF

size: -
J: TRBJ1-2
D: -
length: 12
V: TRBV4-1
DNA: TGCGCCAGCTCATCGGGAGGGGTAGGCTACACCTTC
CDR3: CASSSGGVGYTF

size: -
J: TRBJ2-7
D: -
length: 12
V: TRBV7-3
DNA: TGTGCCAGCAGCTTGGGACACGGACCTCAGTACTTC
CDR3: CASSLGHGPQYF

size: -
J: TRBJ2-5
D: -
length: 13
V: TRBV4-1
DNA: TGCGCCAGCAGCGCTCCGGGTGGCGTGTCCCAGTACTTC
CDR3: CASSAPGGVSQYF

size: -
J: TRBJ2-1
D: -
length: 13
V: TRBV7-2
DNA: TGTGCCAGCAGCTTAGGGCTTCACAATGAGCAGTTCTTC
CDR3: CASSLGLHNEQFF

size: -
J: TRBJ1-6
D: TRBD1
length: 13
V: TRBV3-1/TRBV3-2
DNA: TGTGCCAGCAGCCCACAGGGGAGCCTACCCCTCCACTTT
CDR3: CASSPQGSLPLHF

size: -
J: TRBJ2-7
D: TRBD1
length: 15
V: TRBV6-5
DNA: TGTGCCAGCAGTTACGTGTCAGGGGGCCAATACGAGCAGTACTTC
CDR3: CASSYVSGGQYEQYF

size: -
J: TRBJ1-2
D: -
length: 13
V: TRBV6-6
DNA: TGTGCCAGCAGTTACCCGACAGAAGATGGCTACACCTTC
CDR3: CASSYPTEDGYTF

size: -
J: TRBJ2-7
D: -
length: 13
V: TRBV19
DNA: TGTGCCAGTAGTCCCCACGGCGGTGGGGAGCAGTACTTC
CDR3: CASSPHGGGEQYF

size: -
J: TRBJ2-5
D: TRBD2
length: 19
V: TRBV27
DNA: TGTGCCAGCAGCCAGGGGCTAGCGGGGGCCCGACGAAACCAAGAGACCCAGTACTTC
CDR3: CASSQGLAGARRNQETQYF

size: -
J: TRBJ2-1
D: -
length: 15
V: TRBV7-2
DNA: TGTGCCAGCAGCTTAGGCGGACAGATCTACAATGAGCAGTTCTTC
CDR3: CASSLGGQIYNEQFF

size: -
J: TRBJ1-2
D: -
length: 12
V: TRBV3-1/TRBV3-2
DNA: TGTGCCAGCAGTTTTGGACCGGGGGGGTACACCTTC
CDR3: CASSFGPGGYTF

size: -
J: TRBJ2-7
D: -
length: 13
V: TRBV25-1
DNA: TGTGCCAGTAGCTCCGGGACTCACTACGAGCAGTACTTC
CDR3: CASSSGTHYEQYF

size: -
J: TRBJ1-2
D: -
length: 14
V: TRBV6-5
DNA: TGTGCCAGCAGTTATTGGAAAGGGGATGTAGACTACACCTTC
CDR3: CASSYWKGDVDYTF